A single T cell receptor (beta chain) is shown here with its context. Its antigen remains unidentified. Base quality data are lacking; no much larger clone is found one base away. For TCR beta library preparation, roughly 2.1 micrograms of genomic DNA was extracted from cryopreserved PBMCs. High-throughput TCR beta sequencing was performed on longitudinal blood samples from CLL patients receiving ibrutinib monotherapy. Patients were enrolled in a phase 2 open-label single-center ibrutinib monotherapy trial. Each clonotype received, on average, around 10x coverage in deep resolution sequencing performed on a MiSeq, where the target depth lay between 1 in 1 million and 1 in 200,000 T cells. The immunoSEQ hsTCRB Kit was used to generate the TCR beta libraries. Concerning the study's data processing: Data were analyzed with ImmunoSEQ Data Assistant and ImmunoSEQ Analyzer, with V, D and J genes assigned per IMGT definitions. Clonality, which ranges from 0 to 1, was calculated as one minus the normalized Shannon entropy of productive rearrangement frequencies. Only overrepresented clonotypes making up at least 0.05% of each patient's repertoire were included in the public clonotype analysis. More than ten age-matched healthy donor repertoires from immuneACCESS were used as controls for clonality. TCRdb took over this immuneACCESS table, retaining in-frame rearrangements with V and J assigned. Such tables are incomplete; in checked studies, under half of the missing clones stem from an unresolved V gene, and the remainder is unexplained. V and J calls and clone size follow that table, whereas D and trimming were derived from the DNA. The sample records some 300,000 clones, about 77% of which are singletons. 5% to 7% of the sample lies in the top ten.

The data are from a study of cytotoxic CD8 clonotypes in ibrutinib-treated CLL (dated by TCRdb to 2020 to 2022). In the study overall: The cohort was composed of ten to eleven relapsed/refractory and fewer than 16 treatment-naive patients; IGHV unmutated status was identified in 17 patients. Partial responses were observed in about 25 patients and complete responses in 2; after a median follow-up of about 69 months, remission was maintained in 14 patients and progression was observed in approximately 12. The response samples were drawn at a median of roughly twelve months into treatment, with a range of about 6 to 40 months. On average, each sample had some 250,000 productive templates and tens of thousands of productive rearrangements. Of the 86 participants in the trial, about two dozen had longitudinal samples available. Cryopreserved peripheral blood mononuclear cells were collected at three points: before therapy, at response, and at either sustained remission or disease progression. Results and caveats for the whole study, not just this receptor: Clonality rose at ibrutinib response, remained stable during sustained remission, and dropped back toward baseline at progression. Baseline clonality was found to be higher than that of age-matched healthy donors and was strongly correlated with circulating CD8+ T-cell counts. Lymph node repertoires were not examined, and the timing of sampling was not matched between patients in sustained remission and those whose disease progressed. Public clonotypes were rare and either shrank or stayed stable during treatment, and the rise in clonality at ibrutinib response reflected expansion of private clonotypes.

From the cysteine up to the phenylalanine, the CDR3 has a length of 16 residues. The entry retains the CDR3 DNA only, 48 bases that are in frame from base 1. V trim: 3 bases; J trim: 6 bases; unmatched bases: 10. According to the germline V gene, CDR1 reads LGHNA and CDR2 reads YSLEER. The sequence was obtained from a human donor with chronic lymphocytic leukemia. The chain joins TRBV4-3 to TRBJ2-3; TRBD2 lines up with 9 middle nucleotides. This material consisted of PBMCs, taken before ibrutinib treatment. DNA sequence: TGCGCCAGCAGCCAGGATAGCGGGAGTATCCCCGATACGCAGTATTTT. This sequence encodes CASSQDSGSIPDTQYF.